Below are 12 T cell receptor beta chains sequenced from a single sample in a study of regulatory T cells in long-lasting Graves disease. With iRepertoire HTBI primers and Arm-PCR of CDR3 regions, TCR beta libraries were built. TCRdb reprocessed the multiplex PCR reads via MiXCR and lists one record per CDR3 protein. This sample yields about 440,000 distinct CDR3 sequences, of which just under 15% are seen a single time; around 17% belongs to the top ten. Documented time point: newly diagnosed GD, antithyroid drugs for less than 3 months. TCR sequences were obtained from RNA taken from PBMCs. These data were also filed under a second study, of T cells in Graves' hyperthyroidism and ophthalmopathy.

The material sequenced was peripheral blood mononuclear cells (PBMCs), taken at new diagnosis, from a patient treated with antithyroid drugs. The source of these receptors is a woman between 25 and 40 years old with Graves disease.

This clonotype was found many times. The V gene is TRBV5-1, the J gene TRBJ2-1; D is perhaps TRBD1 or TRBD2 (5 bases each). Per germline, CDR1 SGHRS and CDR2 YFSETQ. CDR3 length: 16 residues. V lost 4 bases, J lost 2 bases, and 16 bases lay in between. The CDR3 spells CASSRGWQGPYNEQFF. CDR3 nucleotides: TGCGCCAGCAGCAGAGGCTGGCAGGGACCCTACAATGAGCAGTTCTTC.

This clonotype was counted between two and nine times. V and J are TRBV10-2 and TRBJ2-7, with D possibly being TRBD2 (5 bases). The ends were cut back, 0 bases at V and 6 bases at J, with 24 bases in the middle. The CDR3 totals 18 residues. Germline CDR1 and CDR2: WSHSY and SAAADI. CDR3 residues: CASSESSIGPTRRLEQYF. The CDR3 DNA reads TGCGCCAGCAGTGAGTCGAGTATAGGGCCAACTAGGCGGCTCGAGCAGTACTTC.

This clonotype has at least ten counts. The rearrangement uses TRBV29-1 and TRBJ2-3; perhaps TRBD2 as D (6 bases). The germline gives CDR1 SQVTM, CDR2 ANQGSEA. The CDR3 extends over 12 amino acids. The germline V and J ends were trimmed by 2 bases and 6 bases, with 9 bases remaining between them. The CDR3 loop is CSVELSGDTQYF. In DNA, the CDR3 is TGCAGCGTTGAATTAAGCGGGGATACGCAGTATTTT.

This clonotype came up a few times. This rearrangement joins TRBV5-6 to TRBJ1-5; 8 bases map to TRBD1. The germline CDR1 and CDR2 sequences are SGHDT and YYEEEE. The V segment lost 2 bases and the J segment 6 bases; nucleotides outside the gene matches: 4. CDR3 length: 14 residues. DNA of the CDR3: TGTGCCAGCAGCTTCCAGGGGGCTGTTCAGCCCCAGCATTTT. It translates to CASSFQGAVQPQHF.

DNA of the CDR3: TGTGCCAGCAGGGCGCTAACGAACACCGGGGAGCTGTTTTTT. Protein product: CASRALTNTGELFF. The genes are TRBV12-3 or TRBV12-4 and TRBJ2-2; D not resolved. The CDR3 totals 14 residues. V shed 6 bases and J shed 0 bases, with 8 bases lying between them.

This clonotype has a count of ten or more. The CDR3: CSVELRMAYGYTF. DNA for the CDR3: TGCAGCGTTGAACTCCGCATGGCCTATGGCTACACCTTC. The rearrangement links TRBV29-1 to TRBJ1-2; D not certain. Trimming took off 2 bases at V and 4 bases at J, with 11 bases between the two ends. The germline V gene has CDR1 SQVTM and CDR2 ANQGSEA. This CDR3 has 13 amino acids.

This clonotype was counted between two and nine times. The chain uses TRBV10-3 and TRBJ2-3; D call uncertain. CDR3 size: 12 residues. CDR1 is ENHRY, CDR2 SYGVKD, per germline. With 10 bases removed from V and 1 base from J, the gap between germline ends came to 9 bases. The CDR3 spells CATRGGTDTQYF. The CDR3 DNA is TGTGCCACTAGAGGAGGCACAGATACGCAGTATTTT.

This clonotype was counted at least ten times. This chain connects TRBV18 to TRBJ1-3; a possible D gene is TRBD1 (6 bases). This CDR3 comprises 17 residues. The V gene's germline CDR1 is KGHSH and CDR2 LQKENI. The germline V and J ends were trimmed by 3 bases and 3 bases, with 18 bases remaining between them. Here the CDR3 DNA reads TGTGCCAGCTCACCTCCAGTACAGGGAACCTTTGGAAACACCATATATTTT. Protein sequence: CASSPPVQGTFGNTIYF.

Note on this clonotype: Since a much larger clone is just one base distant, this may be a read error. The chain carries TRBV5-1 and TRBJ2-5, with D tentatively TRBD2 (5 bases). Germline V gene data show CDR1 as SGHRS and CDR2 as YFSETQ. The CDR3 extends over 16 amino acids. CDR3 sequence reads: CAISLGGGGTLETQYF. In DNA, the CDR3 is TGCGCCATCAGCTTGGGTGGTGGAGGCACATTGGAGACCCAGTACTTC.

The rearrangement joins TRBV20-1 to TRBJ2-7; 8 bases match TRBD2. This CDR3 has 18 amino acids. The germline V gene has CDR1 DFQATT and CDR2 SNEGSKA (reference sequence). J gave up 3 bases and V 3 bases, and 19 bases lay outside the gene matches. The CDR3 DNA reads as TGCAGTGCTAGTGAATCCATTCTTAGCGGGACCGCGTACTACGAGCAGTACTTC. It yields the protein CSASESILSGTAYYEQYF.

This clonotype was seen ten or more times. The V call is TRBV30, the J call TRBJ1-6, with TRBD1 matching over 7 bases. There are 15 residues in the CDR3. V shed 3 bases, J shed 0 bases, and the junction held 2 bases outside the gene matches. The germline V gene encodes CDR1 GTSNPN and CDR2 SVGIG (reference sequence). The CDR3 DNA follows: TGTGCCTGGAGGAGGACAGGCTCCTATAATTCACCCCTCCACTTT. Encoded protein: CAWRRTGSYNSPLHF.

This clonotype was recorded at least ten times. V usage is TRBV30 and J usage is TRBJ2-1; possible D gene TRBD2, 6 bases. Germline CDR1 is GTSNPN and CDR2 is SVGIG (reference sequence). Trimming took off 3 bases at V and 4 bases at J, with 22 bases between the two ends. This CDR3 contains 17 residues. CDR3 protein: CAWRAGWASGVYNEQFF. The CDR3, as DNA: TGTGCCTGGAGGGCTGGGTGGGCCTCGGGGGTATACAATGAGCAGTTCTTC.